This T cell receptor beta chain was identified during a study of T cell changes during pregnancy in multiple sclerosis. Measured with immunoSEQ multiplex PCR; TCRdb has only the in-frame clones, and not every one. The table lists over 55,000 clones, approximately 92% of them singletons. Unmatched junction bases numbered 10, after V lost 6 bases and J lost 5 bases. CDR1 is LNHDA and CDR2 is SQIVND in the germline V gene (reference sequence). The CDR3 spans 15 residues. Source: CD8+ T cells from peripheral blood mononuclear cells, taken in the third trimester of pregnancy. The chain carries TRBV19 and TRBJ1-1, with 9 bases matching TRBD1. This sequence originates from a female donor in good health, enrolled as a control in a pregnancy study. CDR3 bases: TGTGCCAGTAGCTCGGACAGGGGTCTGAGTACTGAAGCTTTCTTT. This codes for CASSSDRGLSTEAFF.